Shown below are 2 T cell receptor beta chains from a single sample sequenced in a study of identical twins. TCRdb fed the 5' RACE reads into MiXCR, producing one record per CDR3 protein. The repertoire includes 1.5 million to 2 million distinct CDR3 sequences, about 30% of them detected once, and about 0.3% sits in the top ten. The sequencing input was cord blood. The source of these receptors is a newborn girl in good health.

This clonotype was observed a handful of times. J is TRBJ2-1 and V is TRBV5-1, with D tentatively TRBD1 (6 bases). This CDR3 has 13 residues. V lost 7 bases and J 9 bases, leaving 17 bases between the germline ends. Germline V gene sequence: CDR1 SGHRS, CDR2 YFSETQ. The CDR3 DNA is TGCGCCAGCCGTCCAGGGGCGCCGGTTGAGCAGTTCTTC. This encodes CASRPGAPVEQFF.

As concerns this clonotype: A much larger clone lies a single base off, so this may be a read error. The chain uses TRBV5-1 and TRBJ2-1, with 9 bases identical to TRBD2. This CDR3 has 14 amino acids. Per the germline V gene, CDR1 is SGHRS and CDR2 is YFSETQ. Here the CDR3 DNA reads TGCGCCAGCAGAGGACTAGCGTTGACCAATGAGCGGTTCTTC. Amino acids: CASRGLALTNERFF.